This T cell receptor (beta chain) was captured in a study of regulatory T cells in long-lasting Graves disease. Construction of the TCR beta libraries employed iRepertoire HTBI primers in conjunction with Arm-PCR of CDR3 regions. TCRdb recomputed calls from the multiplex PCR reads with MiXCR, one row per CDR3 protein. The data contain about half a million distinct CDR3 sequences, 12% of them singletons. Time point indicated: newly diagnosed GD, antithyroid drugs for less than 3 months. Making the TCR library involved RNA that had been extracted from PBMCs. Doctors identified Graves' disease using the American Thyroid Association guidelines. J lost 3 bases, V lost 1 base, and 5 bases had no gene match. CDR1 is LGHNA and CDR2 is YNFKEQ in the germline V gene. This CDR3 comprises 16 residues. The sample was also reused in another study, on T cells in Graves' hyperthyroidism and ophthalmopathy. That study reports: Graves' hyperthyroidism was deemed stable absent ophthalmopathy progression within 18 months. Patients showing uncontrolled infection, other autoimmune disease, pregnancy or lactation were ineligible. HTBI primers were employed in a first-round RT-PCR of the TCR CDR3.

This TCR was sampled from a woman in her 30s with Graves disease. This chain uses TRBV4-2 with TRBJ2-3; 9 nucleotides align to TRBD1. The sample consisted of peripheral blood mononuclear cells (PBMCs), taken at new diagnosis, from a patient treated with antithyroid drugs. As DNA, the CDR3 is TGTGCCAGCAGCCAAGGTACAGGGGGCTCAACAGATACGCAGTATTTT. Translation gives CASSQGTGGSTDTQYF.